Listed below are T cell receptor beta chains from one sample, sequenced in a study of identical twins. TCRdb reanalysed the 5' RACE reads using MiXCR and keeps one entry per CDR3 protein. The sample contains 700,000 or so distinct CDR3 sequences, 8% to 9% of which appear only once. This sample was shared with a second study, whose subject was yellow fever vaccine responses in identical twins.

The sequencing sample was made of PBMCs. The receptors come from a woman aged 18-35 years in good health. CDR3s include the opening cysteine and the closing phenylalanine or tryptophan. A D gene is named only where the DNA matches it firmly. The size field is filled for only some rows; it gives once, few, many or a size class.

V,size,J,D,CDR3,DNA
TRBV7-9,many,TRBJ2-3,.,CASSRVADTQYF,TGTGCCAGCAGCCGGGTTGCAGATACGCAGTATTTT
TRBV6-5,.,TRBJ2-7,.,CASSSIPELYF,TGTGCCAGCAGTTCTATTCCTGAGCTCTACTTC
TRBV7-3,.,TRBJ2-2,TRBD1,CASSLQGFSGELFF,TGTGCCAGCAGCCTACAGGGGTTCTCCGGGGAGCTGTTTTTT
TRBV5-1,.,TRBJ1-4,.,CASSSEGRNEKLFF,TGCGCCAGCAGCTCAGAGGGGCGGAATGAAAAACTGTTTTTT
TRBV20-1,.,TRBJ2-3,.,CSAHERGSVTDTQYF,TGCAGTGCCCATGAGCGCGGTTCCGTCACAGATACGCAGTATTTT
TRBV7-6,few,TRBJ1-4,.,CASSLGEGEKLFF,TGTGCCAGCAGCTTAGGCGAGGGCGAAAAACTGTTTTTT
TRBV27,few,TRBJ2-1,TRBD2,CASSWTSVINEQFF,TGTGCCAGCAGTTGGACTAGCGTTATCAATGAGCAGTTCTTC
TRBV19,few,TRBJ2-1,.,CASSISQAYNEQFF,TGTGCCAGTAGTATTTCACAGGCCTACAATGAGCAGTTCTTC
TRBV2,.,TRBJ1-1,.,CASSEGVEAFF,TGTGCCAGCAGTGAAGGCGTCGAAGCTTTCTTT
TRBV6-1,.,TRBJ2-7,.,CASGAYRDPSEQYF,TGTGCCAGCGGAGCCTACCGGGACCCTTCAGAGCAGTACTTC
TRBV27,many,TRBJ1-2,.,CASSFGPGQSPYGYTF,TGTGCCAGCAGTTTCGGACCGGGGCAGAGCCCCTATGGCTACACCTTC
TRBV6-1,few,TRBJ2-1,.,CASRGAQGREQFF,TGTGCCAGCAGGGGGGCCCAGGGCCGTGAGCAGTTCTTC
TRBV21-1,few,TRBJ2-3,.,CASSKARGASTDTQYF,TGTGCCAGCAGCAAAGCGCGGGGGGCCTCCACAGATACGCAGTATTTT
TRBV5-1,many,TRBJ2-5,.,CASSLALFQETQYF,TGCGCCAGCAGCTTGGCCCTCTTCCAAGAGACCCAGTACTTC
TRBV29-1,.,TRBJ2-7,TRBD1,CSVYRGREDEQYF,TGCAGCGTCTACAGGGGGCGCGAGGACGAGCAGTACTTC
TRBV20-1,many,TRBJ1-1,.,CSARGESDTEAFF,TGCAGTGCTAGAGGGGAATCGGACACTGAAGCTTTCTTT
TRBV2,few,TRBJ2-4,.,CASGLVAKNIQYF,TGTGCCAGCGGACTCGTTGCCAAAAACATTCAGTACTTC
TRBV4-3,.,TRBJ2-1,.,CASSQDQPNNEQFF,TGCGCCAGCAGCCAAGACCAGCCAAACAATGAGCAGTTCTTC
TRBV14,.,TRBJ2-1,TRBD2,CASTRLAWGYNEQFF,TGTGCCAGCACCCGACTAGCCTGGGGATACAATGAGCAGTTCTTC
TRBV12-5,.,TRBJ1-3,.,CASGLTGGNTIYF,TGTGCTAGTGGTTTGACAGGGGGAAACACCATATATTTT
TRBV7-9,many,TRBJ2-2,TRBD1,CASSPITGGAFTGELFF,TGTGCCAGCAGCCCGATCACAGGGGGCGCTTTCACCGGGGAGCTGTTTTTT
TRBV9,.,TRBJ2-7,TRBD2,CASSESLADHYEQYF,TGTGCCAGCAGCGAGTCACTAGCGGACCACTACGAGCAGTACTTC
TRBV12-3/TRBV12-4,few,TRBJ2-7,.,CASRPDSQHSYEQYF,TGTGCCAGCAGGCCTGACTCGCAGCACTCCTACGAGCAGTACTTC
TRBV13,many,TRBJ2-7,TRBD2,CASSLVASGGYEQYF,TGTGCCAGCAGCTTAGTTGCTAGCGGGGGTTACGAGCAGTACTTC
TRBV25-1,few,TRBJ1-1,.,CASSEIKAGGAVTEAFF,TGTGCCAGCAGTGAAATCAAAGCTGGGGGTGCGGTCACTGAAGCTTTCTTT
TRBV25-1,many,TRBJ1-1,.,CASSPWGEPLPPTEAFF,TGTGCCAGCAGTCCTTGGGGGGAACCTCTACCCCCCACTGAAGCTTTCTTT
TRBV7-9,few,TRBJ2-4,.,CASSLGADKNIQYF,TGTGCCAGCAGCTTAGGAGCAGACAAAAACATTCAGTACTTC
TRBV29-1,few,TRBJ2-1,.,CSVTVSGDDEQFF,TGCAGCGTGACCGTGTCGGGGGATGATGAGCAGTTCTTC
TRBV28,.,TRBJ2-5,.,CASSLQRQVETQYF,TGTGCCAGCAGTTTACAACGGCAGGTAGAGACCCAGTACTTC
TRBV15,few,TRBJ2-2,.,CATRGGLRTGELFF,TGTGCCACCAGGGGGGGGCTTAGGACCGGGGAGCTGTTTTTT
TRBV7-9,many,TRBJ1-6,TRBD1,CASSSGTGYSPLHF,TGTGCCAGCAGCTCCGGGACAGGCTATTCACCCCTCCACTTT
TRBV6-5,few,TRBJ2-6,.,CASSYSGRASSGANVLTF,TGTGCCAGCAGTTACTCGGGCAGGGCGAGCTCTGGGGCCAACGTCCTGACTTTC
TRBV27,few,TRBJ1-2,.,CASRTWANYGYTF,TGTGCCAGCAGGACATGGGCTAACTATGGCTACACCTTC
TRBV6-4,many,TRBJ2-1,.,CASSDSPGTVDEQFF,TGTGCCAGCAGTGACTCCCCCGGAACTGTCGATGAGCAGTTCTTC
TRBV20-1,few,TRBJ1-2,.,CSAQEGRRGYGYTF,TGCAGTGCCCAAGAGGGACGGAGGGGGTATGGCTACACCTTC
TRBV27,.,TRBJ2-2,TRBD2,CASSPYPLAEDTGELFF,TGTGCCAGCAGTCCCTACCCACTAGCGGAGGACACCGGGGAGCTGTTTTTT
TRBV29-1,many,TRBJ2-4,.,CSVEVGVKNIQYF,TGCAGCGTTGAAGTGGGGGTCAAAAACATTCAGTACTTC
TRBV5-1,few,TRBJ1-5,.,CASSFDTEQPQHF,TGCGCCAGCAGCTTCGACACAGAACAGCCCCAGCATTTT
TRBV7-8,many,TRBJ2-7,.,CASSRIQGTEQYF,TGTGCCAGCAGCCGTATTCAGGGAACCGAGCAGTACTTC
TRBV29-1,many,TRBJ2-7,.,CSVGQNYEQYF,TGCAGCGTTGGCCAAAACTACGAGCAGTACTTC
TRBV28,few,TRBJ2-1,.,CASSRERNEQFF,TGTGCCAGCAGTAGGGAACGGAATGAGCAGTTCTTC
TRBV7-2,.,TRBJ2-3,TRBD2,CASSLAQLAGVTDTQYF,TGTGCCAGCAGCTTAGCGCAGTTAGCGGGAGTTACAGATACGCAGTATTTT
TRBV10-3,many,TRBJ1-1,.,CAISEDSMNTEAFF,TGTGCCATCAGTGAGGACAGCATGAACACTGAAGCTTTCTTT